The entry below describes one T cell receptor (beta chain). Its matching antigen is unknown. This CDR3 has 15 amino acids. With 0 bases removed from V and 0 bases from J, the gap between germline ends came to 6 bases. The germline gives CDR1 MNHEY, CDR2 SVGAGI. Only in-frame clones appear in the TCRdb table, and some are missing; sequencing was by immunoSEQ multiplex PCR. The sample carries about 16,000 clones, approximately 57% recorded once. The entry originates in a study of T cell clonotyping in hematopoietic cell transplantation. Study observations and caveats: CD4 and CD8 repertoire contributions could not be separated without sorting.

This TCR came from a male patient aged 50 or older who had an allogeneic stem cell transplant from an unrelated donor, so T cells may come from the graft donor. Some clones in this sample may be carry-over from other donors' samples. The chain couples TRBV6-5 to TRBJ1-3; TRBD1 might be the D (6 bases). The source was PBMCs, collected 30 days after allogeneic stem cell transplant. Here the CDR3 reads CASSYSGHSGNTIYF. The CDR3 nucleotides are TGTGCCAGCAGTTACTCGGGACACTCTGGAAACACCATATATTTT.